This TCR beta chain was sequenced in a study of cytotoxic CD8 clonotypes in ibrutinib-treated CLL. The protocol was immunoSEQ multiplex PCR, while the TCRdb copy is restricted to in-frame clones and leaves out a portion. The sample consists of more than 110,000 clones, 76% of them appearing once. With 8 bases removed from V and 2 bases from J, the gap between germline ends came to 10 bases. The germline CDR1 and CDR2 sequences are SNHLY and FYNNEI. The CDR3 covers 13 residues. Here the sequenced sample was PBMCs, taken after 24 months of ibrutinib treatment. The sequence derives from a human donor with chronic lymphocytic leukemia. The chain couples TRBV2 to TRBJ2-4, with D perhaps assigned TRBD1 or TRBD2 (6 bases each). The CDR3 is CASGGQTKNIQYF. CDR3 nucleotides: TGTGCCAGCGGGGGGCAGACCAAAAACATTCAGTACTTC.